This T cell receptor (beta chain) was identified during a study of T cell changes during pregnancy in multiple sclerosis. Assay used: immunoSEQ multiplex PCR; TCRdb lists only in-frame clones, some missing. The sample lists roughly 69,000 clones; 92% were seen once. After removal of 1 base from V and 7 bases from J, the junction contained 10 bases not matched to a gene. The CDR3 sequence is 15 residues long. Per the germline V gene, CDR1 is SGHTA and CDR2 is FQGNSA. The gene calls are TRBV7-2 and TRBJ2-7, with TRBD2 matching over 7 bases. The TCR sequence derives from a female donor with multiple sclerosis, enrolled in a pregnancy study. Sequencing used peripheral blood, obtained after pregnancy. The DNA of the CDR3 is TGTGCCAGCAGCTTAGGGCTAGCGGCCGGTAGGGAGCAGTACTTC. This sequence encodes CASSLGLAAGREQYF.